This T cell receptor (beta chain) originates from a study of T cells in Graves' hyperthyroidism and ophthalmopathy. The CDR3 consists of 14 residues. Germline V gene sequence: CDR1 SNHLY, CDR2 FYNNEI. With 7 bases removed from V and 3 bases from J, the gap between germline ends came to 13 bases. On this clonotype: As yet, its antigen is unknown.

There were TCR beta CDR3 regions amplified from RNA transcripts. With the HTBI primer set, the TCR CDR3 went through a first round of RT-PCR. Using its own MiXCR run on the multiplex PCR reads, TCRdb lists one record per CDR3 protein. This sample has 490,000 or so distinct CDR3 sequences, with roughly 21% found just once. The diagnostic basis comprised clinical symptoms, serum thyroxine and TRAb, thyroid ultrasound and orbital computed tomography. This sample holds PBMCs from about 9.3 ml fresh peripheral blood. General study points: Most expanded thyroid clonotypes above 0.001 also appeared in blood.

The receptor was isolated from a man aged 35-49 years with Graves' ophthalmopathy. This chain joins TRBV2 and TRBJ2-1; no definite D call. The sequencing sample was made of blood. In DNA form, the CDR3 reads TGTGCCAGCACCCTGTTGGGTTACTACAATGAGCAGTTCTTC. This sequence encodes CASTLLGYYNEQFF. Variable domain in full (rest from reference TRBV2 and TRBJ2-1): EPEVTQTPSHQVTQMGQEVILRCVPISNHLYFYWYRQILGQKVEFLVSFYNNEISEKSEIFDDQFSVERPDGSNFTLKIRSTKLEDSAMYFCASTLLGYYNEQFFGPGTRLTVL.